These 10 T cell receptor beta chains were all obtained from the same sample, sequenced in a study of T cells in localized non-small cell lung cancer. Profiling relied on immunoSEQ multiplex PCR, and the TCRdb table lists in-frame clones only, not all of them. The sample lists tens of thousands of clones, over 80% occurring once. Sequencing was performed on peripheral blood, taken before any cancer treatment. The origin of the receptors is a man aged 35 to 70 with stage I squamous cell lung carcinoma.

The chain employs TRBV13 and TRBJ2-3, with D unclear. This CDR3 is built from 14 residues. Germline CDR1 and CDR2: PRHDT and FYEKMQ (reference sequence). V lost 2 bases to trimming and J lost 3 bases, with 9 bases between them. In DNA, the CDR3 is TGTGCCAGCAGCTTAAGGCTCCGTACAGATACGCAGTATTTT. Its translation: CASSLRLRTDTQYF.

The chain is built from TRBV6-5 and TRBJ2-1; TRBD2 matches 12 bases. V shed 5 bases and J 5 bases; nucleotides not matched to a gene: 4. The germline V gene encodes CDR1 MNHEY and CDR2 SVGAGI. The CDR3 is 15 amino acids. The CDR3 DNA reads as TGTGCCAGCAGTGCCCGACTAGCGGGGGACAATGAGCAGTTCTTC. This codes for CASSARLAGDNEQFF.

The CDR3 reads CASSLDLAEAFF. CDR3 nucleotides: TGTGCCAGCAGCTTAGATTTAGCTGAAGCTTTCTTT. The rearrangement uses TRBV7-2 and TRBJ1-1, with D unclear. V dropped 1 base and J dropped 6 bases, with 6 bases sitting between them. This CDR3 has 12 amino acids. CDR1 is SGHTA and CDR2 is FQGNSA in the germline V gene.

V is TRBV2 and J is TRBJ2-1, with TRBD1 as a possible D gene (5 bases). The germline V and J ends were trimmed by 5 bases and 12 bases, with 20 bases remaining between them. The CDR3 is made up of 14 amino acids. In germline, CDR1 is SNHLY, CDR2 FYNNEI. As DNA, the CDR3 is TGTGCCAGCAGTTTACTTATAGGGGTAGATACGCAGTTCTTC. Its protein is CASSLLIGVDTQFF.

CDR3 region: CASSLGASGFTGELFF. The CDR3 DNA follows: TGTGCCAGCAGCTTAGGGGCTAGCGGATTCACCGGGGAGCTGTTTTTT. The V gene is TRBV7-6, the J gene TRBJ2-2; 7 positions agree with TRBD2. The V gene end was trimmed by 1 base and the J gene end by 4 bases; junction bases not matched to a gene: 6. Germline lookup yields CDR1 SGHVS and CDR2 FNYEAQ. The length of the CDR3 is 16 residues.

The V gene is TRBV29-1, the J gene TRBJ2-7; 11 bases map to TRBD1. This CDR3 is built from 14 residues. V was pared by 4 bases and J by 3 bases, with 5 bases of the junction left unmatched. The germline CDR1 and CDR2 sequences are SQVTM and ANQGSEA. This CDR3 is CSVARDRGGYEQYF. CDR3 DNA sequence: TGCAGCGTTGCCCGGGACAGGGGGGGCTACGAGCAGTACTTC.

This rearrangement joins TRBV11-2 to TRBJ1-1, with D hard to call. The CDR3 runs 13 residues. Trimming took off 3 bases at V and 5 bases at J, with 10 bases between the two ends. Germline loops: CDR1 SGHAT, CDR2 FQNNGV. The CDR3 here is CASSLFGGTEAFF. The CDR3 nucleotides read TGTGCCAGCAGCTTGTTTGGAGGGACTGAAGCTTTCTTT.

The chain links TRBV6-5 to TRBJ2-2; D unclear. Per germline, CDR1 MNHEY and CDR2 SVGAGI. CDR3 length: 15 amino acids. Trimming removed 2 bases at V and 0 bases at J, with 7 bases between. CDR3 nucleotides: TGTGCCAGCAGTTACGGGCAAACGAACACCGGGGAGCTGTTTTTT. Amino acids: CASSYGQTNTGELFF.

The V gene is TRBV19, the J gene TRBJ1-5, with 11 bases aligning to TRBD1. The CDR3 length is 17 residues. V gave up 5 bases and J gave up 4 bases; unmatched junction bases: 10. Germline V gene lookup returns CDR1 LNHDA and CDR2 SQIVND (reference sequence). The CDR3 DNA follows: TGTGCCAGTAGTTCCCGGACAGGGGGCGGGATAAATCAGCCCCAGCATTTT. Translating it yields CASSSRTGGGINQPQHF. The full variable domain, in which reference TRBV19 and TRBJ1-5 provide the parts outside the CDR3, is DGGITQSPKYLFRKEGQNVTLSCEQNLNHDAMYWYRQDPGQGLRLIYYSQIVNDFQKGDIAEGYSVSREKKESFPLTVTSAQKNPTAFYLCASSSRTGGGINQPQHFGDGTRLSIL.

The rearrangement links TRBV7-2 to TRBJ1-1; D remains ambiguous. With 5 bases removed from V and 1 base from J, the gap between germline ends came to 8 bases. The CDR3 extends over 13 amino acids. Germline CDR1 is SGHTA and CDR2 is FQGNSA. The CDR3 loop reads CASSPEWNTEAFF. The CDR3 bases are TGTGCCAGCAGCCCCGAATGGAACACTGAAGCTTTCTTT.